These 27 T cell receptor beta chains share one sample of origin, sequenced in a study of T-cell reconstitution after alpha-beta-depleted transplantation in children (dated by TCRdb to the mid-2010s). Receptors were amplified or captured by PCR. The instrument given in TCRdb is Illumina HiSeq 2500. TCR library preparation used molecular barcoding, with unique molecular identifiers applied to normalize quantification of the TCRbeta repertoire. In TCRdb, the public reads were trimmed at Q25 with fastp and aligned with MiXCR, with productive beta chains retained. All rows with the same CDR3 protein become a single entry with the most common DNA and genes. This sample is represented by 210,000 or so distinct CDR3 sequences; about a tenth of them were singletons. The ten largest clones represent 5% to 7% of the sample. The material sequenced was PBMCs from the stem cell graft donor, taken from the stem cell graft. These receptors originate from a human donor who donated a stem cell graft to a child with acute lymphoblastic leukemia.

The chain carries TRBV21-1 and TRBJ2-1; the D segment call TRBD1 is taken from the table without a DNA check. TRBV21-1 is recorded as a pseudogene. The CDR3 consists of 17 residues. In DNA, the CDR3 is TGTGCCAGCAGCACCTCAGGGTGGAGACAGGGGGACAATGAGCAGTTCTTC. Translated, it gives CASSTSGWRQGDNEQFF.

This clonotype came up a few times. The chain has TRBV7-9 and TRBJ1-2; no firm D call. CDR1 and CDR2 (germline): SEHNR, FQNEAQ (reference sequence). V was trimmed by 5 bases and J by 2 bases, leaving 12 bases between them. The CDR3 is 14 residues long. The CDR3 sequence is CASSQLGGNYGYTF. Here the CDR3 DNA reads TGTGCCAGCAGCCAGTTAGGCGGGAACTATGGCTACACCTTC.

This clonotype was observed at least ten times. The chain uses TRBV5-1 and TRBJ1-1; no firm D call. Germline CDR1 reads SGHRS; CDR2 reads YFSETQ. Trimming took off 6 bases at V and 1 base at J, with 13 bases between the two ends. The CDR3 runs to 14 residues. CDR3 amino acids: CASTPGEGNTEAFF. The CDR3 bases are TGCGCCAGCACTCCCGGAGAAGGGAACACTGAAGCTTTCTTT. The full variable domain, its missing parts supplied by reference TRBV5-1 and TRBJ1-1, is KAGVTQTPRYLIKTRGQQVTLSCSPISGHRSVSWYQQTPGQGLQFLFEYFSETQRNKGNFPGRFSGRQFSNSRSEMNVSTLELGDSALYLCASTPGEGNTEAFFGQGTRLTVV.

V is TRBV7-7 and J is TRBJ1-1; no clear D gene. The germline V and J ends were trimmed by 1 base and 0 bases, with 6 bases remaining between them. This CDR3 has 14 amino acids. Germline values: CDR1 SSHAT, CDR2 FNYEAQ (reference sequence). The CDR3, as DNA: TGTGCCAGCAGCTTAGACAGCATGAACACTGAAGCTTTCTTT. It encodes CASSLDSMNTEAFF.

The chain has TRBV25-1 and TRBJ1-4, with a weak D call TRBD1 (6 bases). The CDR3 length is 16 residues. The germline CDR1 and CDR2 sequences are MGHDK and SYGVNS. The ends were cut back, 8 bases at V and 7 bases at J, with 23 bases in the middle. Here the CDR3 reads CASFLLGGCCGEKLFF. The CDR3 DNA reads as TGTGCCAGCTTTCTGTTGGGGGGCTGTTGTGGTGAAAAACTGTTTTTT.

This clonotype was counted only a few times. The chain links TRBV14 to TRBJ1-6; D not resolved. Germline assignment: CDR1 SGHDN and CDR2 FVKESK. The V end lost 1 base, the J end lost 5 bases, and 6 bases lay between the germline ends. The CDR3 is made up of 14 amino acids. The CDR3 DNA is TGTGCCAGCAGCCAAGCATTCAATAATTCACCCCTCCACTTT. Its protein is CASSQAFNNSPLHF.

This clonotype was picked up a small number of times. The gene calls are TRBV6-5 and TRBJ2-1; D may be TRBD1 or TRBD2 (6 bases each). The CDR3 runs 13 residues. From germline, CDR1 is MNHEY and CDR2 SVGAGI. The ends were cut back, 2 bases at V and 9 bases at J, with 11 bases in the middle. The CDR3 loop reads CASSYPGGREQFF. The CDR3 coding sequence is TGTGCCAGCAGTTACCCCGGGGGCCGTGAGCAGTTCTTC.

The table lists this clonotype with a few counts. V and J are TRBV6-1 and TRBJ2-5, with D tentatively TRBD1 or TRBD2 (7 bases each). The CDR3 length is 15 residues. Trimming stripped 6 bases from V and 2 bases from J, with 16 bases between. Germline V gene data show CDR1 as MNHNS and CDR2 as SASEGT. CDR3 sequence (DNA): TGTGCCAGCAGAAGACAGGGACTACTACAAGAGACCCAGTACTTC. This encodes CASRRQGLLQETQYF.

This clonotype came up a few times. The DNA of the CDR3 is TGTGCCAGCAGCTCAGACATTCTAGCGGGGAACACGCAGTATTTT. The encoded protein is CASSSDILAGNTQYF. This chain connects TRBV12-3 or TRBV12-4 to TRBJ2-3, with 9 bases lining up with TRBD2. The CDR3 runs to 15 residues. After removal of 6 bases from V and 9 bases from J, the junction contained 13 bases not matched to a gene.

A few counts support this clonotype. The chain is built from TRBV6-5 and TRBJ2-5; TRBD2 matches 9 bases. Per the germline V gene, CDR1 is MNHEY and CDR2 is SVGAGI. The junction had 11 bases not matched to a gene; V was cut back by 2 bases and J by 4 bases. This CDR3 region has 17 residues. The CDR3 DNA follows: TGTGCCAGCAGTTACATAATTCGCGGGGGGGCCAGAGAGACCCAGTACTTC. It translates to CASSYIIRGGARETQYF.

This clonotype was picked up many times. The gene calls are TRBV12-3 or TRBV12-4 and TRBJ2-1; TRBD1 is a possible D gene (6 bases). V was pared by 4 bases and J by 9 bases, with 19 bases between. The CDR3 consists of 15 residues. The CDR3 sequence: CASSSNRALRTEQFF. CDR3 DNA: TGTGCCAGCAGTTCCAACAGGGCGCTGAGAACTGAGCAGTTCTTC.

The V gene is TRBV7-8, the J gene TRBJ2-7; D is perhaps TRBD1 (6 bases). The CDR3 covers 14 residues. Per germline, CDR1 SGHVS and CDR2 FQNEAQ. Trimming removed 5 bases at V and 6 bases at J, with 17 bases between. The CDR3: CASSGRLTGAEQYF. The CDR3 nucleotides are TGTGCCAGCAGCGGCAGACTGACAGGCGCCGAGCAGTACTTC.

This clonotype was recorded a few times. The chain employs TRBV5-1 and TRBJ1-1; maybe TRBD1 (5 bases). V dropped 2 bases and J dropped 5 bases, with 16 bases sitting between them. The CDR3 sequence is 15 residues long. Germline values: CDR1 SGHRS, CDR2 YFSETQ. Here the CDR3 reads CASSLMTPGKTEAFF. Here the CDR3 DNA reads TGCGCCAGCAGCTTAATGACCCCAGGGAAAACTGAAGCTTTCTTT.

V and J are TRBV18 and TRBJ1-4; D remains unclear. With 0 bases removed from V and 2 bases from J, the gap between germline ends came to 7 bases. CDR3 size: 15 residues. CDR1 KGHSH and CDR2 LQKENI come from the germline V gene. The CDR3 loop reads CASSPPGFTNEKLFF. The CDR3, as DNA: TGTGCCAGCTCACCACCGGGGTTCACTAATGAAAAACTGTTTTTT. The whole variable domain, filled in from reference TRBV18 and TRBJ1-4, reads NAGVMQNPRHLVRRRGQEARLRCSPMKGHSHVYWYRQLPEEGLKFMVYLQKENIIDESGMPKERFSAEFPKEGPSILRIQQVVRGDSAAYFCASSPPGFTNEKLFFGSGTQLSVL.

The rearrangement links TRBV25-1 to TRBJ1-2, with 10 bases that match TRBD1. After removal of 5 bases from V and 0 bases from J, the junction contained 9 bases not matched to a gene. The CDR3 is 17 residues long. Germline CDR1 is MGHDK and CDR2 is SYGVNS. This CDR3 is CASSPSPGQGTNYGYTF. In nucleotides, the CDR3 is TGTGCCAGCAGTCCTTCTCCGGGACAGGGGACTAACTATGGCTACACCTTC.

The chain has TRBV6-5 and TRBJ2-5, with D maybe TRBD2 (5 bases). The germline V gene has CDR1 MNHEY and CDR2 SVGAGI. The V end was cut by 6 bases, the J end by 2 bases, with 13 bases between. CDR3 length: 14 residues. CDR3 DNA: TGTGCCAGCAGCCCGCGGGCTAGTCAAGAGACCCAGTACTTC. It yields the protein CASSPRASQETQYF.

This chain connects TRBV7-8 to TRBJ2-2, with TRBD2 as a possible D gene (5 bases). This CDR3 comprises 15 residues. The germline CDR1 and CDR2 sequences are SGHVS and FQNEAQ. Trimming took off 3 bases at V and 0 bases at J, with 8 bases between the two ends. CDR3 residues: CASSFNGANTGELFF. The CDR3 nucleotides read TGTGCCAGCAGCTTTAACGGGGCGAACACCGGGGAGCTGTTTTTT.

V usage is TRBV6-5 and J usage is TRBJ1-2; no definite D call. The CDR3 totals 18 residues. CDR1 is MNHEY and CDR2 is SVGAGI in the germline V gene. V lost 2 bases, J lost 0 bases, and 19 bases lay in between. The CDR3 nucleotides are TGTGCCAGCAGTTACCCGCATCGGGGAGACCCCTCTAACTATGGCTACACCTTC. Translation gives CASSYPHRGDPSNYGYTF.

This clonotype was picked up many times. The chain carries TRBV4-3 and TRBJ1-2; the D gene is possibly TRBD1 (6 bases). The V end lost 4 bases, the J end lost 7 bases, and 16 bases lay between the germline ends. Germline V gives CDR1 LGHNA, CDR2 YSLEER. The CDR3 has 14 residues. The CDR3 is CASSLIQGSAGYTF. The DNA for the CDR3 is TGCGCCAGCAGCCTAATTCAGGGGTCCGCTGGCTACACCTTC.

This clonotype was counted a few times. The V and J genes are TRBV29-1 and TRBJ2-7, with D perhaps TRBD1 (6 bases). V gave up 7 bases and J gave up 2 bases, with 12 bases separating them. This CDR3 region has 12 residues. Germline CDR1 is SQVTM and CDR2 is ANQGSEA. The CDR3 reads CSARDTTYEQYF. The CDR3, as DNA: TGCAGCGCCCGGGACACCACCTACGAGCAGTACTTC.

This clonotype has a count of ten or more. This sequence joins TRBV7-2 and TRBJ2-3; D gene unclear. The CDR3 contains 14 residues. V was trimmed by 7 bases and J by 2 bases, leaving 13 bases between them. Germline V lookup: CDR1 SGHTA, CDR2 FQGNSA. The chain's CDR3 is CASIHDLDTDTQYF. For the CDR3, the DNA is TGTGCCAGCATACACGACCTGGACACAGATACGCAGTATTTT.

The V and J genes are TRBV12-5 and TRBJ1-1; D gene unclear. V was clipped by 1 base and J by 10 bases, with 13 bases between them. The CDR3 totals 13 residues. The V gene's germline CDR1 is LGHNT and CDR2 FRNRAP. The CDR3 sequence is CASGLDTRVGAFF. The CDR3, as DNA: TGTGCTAGTGGTTTGGATACGAGGGTGGGAGCTTTCTTT.

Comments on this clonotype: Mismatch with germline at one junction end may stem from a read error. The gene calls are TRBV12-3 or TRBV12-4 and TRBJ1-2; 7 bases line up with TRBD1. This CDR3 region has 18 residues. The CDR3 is CASSLASQMGQPDYGYTF. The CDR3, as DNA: TGTGCCAGCAGCTTAGCCTCTCAAATGGGACAGCCTGACTATGGCTACACCTTC.

In nucleotides, the CDR3 is TGTGCCAGCAGCCGGGACCCTAGCTCCTACGAGCAGTACTTC. It specifies CASSRDPSSYEQYF. The V and J genes are TRBV7-2 and TRBJ2-7; perhaps D is TRBD1 or TRBD2 (5 bases each). This CDR3 comprises 14 residues. From germline, CDR1 is SGHTA and CDR2 FQGNSA. Trimming cost V 5 bases and J 0 bases, with 11 bases left between them.

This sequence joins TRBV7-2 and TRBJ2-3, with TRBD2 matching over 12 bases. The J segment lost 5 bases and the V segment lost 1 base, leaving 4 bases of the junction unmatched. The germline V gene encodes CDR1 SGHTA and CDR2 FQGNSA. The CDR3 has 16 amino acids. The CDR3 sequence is CASSLGLAGEIDTQYF. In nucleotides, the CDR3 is TGTGCCAGCAGCTTAGGACTAGCGGGGGAGATAGATACGCAGTATTTT.

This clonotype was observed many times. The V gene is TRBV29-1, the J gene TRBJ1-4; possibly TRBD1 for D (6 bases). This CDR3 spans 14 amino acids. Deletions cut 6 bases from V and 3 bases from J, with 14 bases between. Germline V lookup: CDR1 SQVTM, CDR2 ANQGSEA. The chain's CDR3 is CSVAQGLANEKLFF. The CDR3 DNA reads TGCAGCGTAGCCCAGGGGCTAGCTAATGAAAAACTGTTTTTT.

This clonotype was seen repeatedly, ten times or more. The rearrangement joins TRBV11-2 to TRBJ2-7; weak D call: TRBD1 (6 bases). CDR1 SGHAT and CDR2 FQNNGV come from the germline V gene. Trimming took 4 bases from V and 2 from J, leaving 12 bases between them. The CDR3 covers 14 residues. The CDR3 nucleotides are TGTGCCAGCAGCTCACGACAGGAAGCCTACGAGCAGTACTTC. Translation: CASSSRQEAYEQYF.